This passage covers 21 T cell receptor beta chains from one sample sequenced in a study of blood T cell repertoires in COVID-19. Profiled with immunoSEQ multiplex PCR; TCRdb holds only in-frame clones, not every one. The sample yields about 270,000 clones, approximately 86% seen once. The sample was peripheral blood. These receptors originate from a woman in her seventies with COVID-19, enrolled during active disease.

V usage is TRBV11-2 and J usage is TRBJ2-1; 10 nucleotides match TRBD2. This CDR3 has 18 residues. The junction had 10 bases not matched to a gene; V was cut back by 3 bases and J by 2 bases. The germline gives CDR1 SGHAT, CDR2 FQNNGV. The CDR3 DNA reads as TGTGCCAGCAGCTTTTTTAGCGGGGGGTCAAATACCTACAATGAGCAGTTCTTC. As protein: CASSFFSGGSNTYNEQFF.

The chain is built from TRBV27 and TRBJ1-1; TRBD1 agrees at 10 bases. CDR1 and CDR2 from the germline V gene are MNHEY and SMNVEV (reference sequence). CDR3 length: 16 residues. The trim removed 1 base at V and 5 bases at J, leaving 7 bases unmatched. CDR3 sequence (DNA): TGTGCCAGCAGTTTATTTGGGACAGGGGAACAAACTGAAGCTTTCTTT. Its translation: CASSLFGTGEQTEAFF.

J is TRBJ2-2 and V is TRBV18; 9 bases align to TRBD2. V shed 3 bases, J shed 2 bases, and the junction held 4 bases outside the gene matches. The germline CDR1 and CDR2 sequences are KGHSH and LQKENI. This CDR3 region has 16 residues. The CDR3 nucleotides are TGTGCCAGCTCACCTAGCGGGGGCTCAAACACCGGGGAGCTGTTTTTT. Amino acids: CASSPSGGSNTGELFF.

The rearrangement uses TRBV24-1 and TRBJ2-1, with 12 nucleotides matching TRBD2. The ends lost 7 bases at V and 2 bases at J; junction bases unmatched: 5. The CDR3 length is 16 residues. Per germline, CDR1 KGHDR and CDR2 SFDVKD. CDR3 residues: CATSPTSGGTYNEQFF. The CDR3 bases are TGTGCCACCAGCCCGACTAGCGGGGGAACCTACAATGAGCAGTTCTTC.

The chain uses TRBV23-1 and TRBJ1-1; D not resolved. TRBV23-1 is noted as an ORF with a role that remains uncertain. CDR3 length: 15 residues. Trimming took off 3 bases at V and 5 bases at J, with 16 bases between the two ends. The CDR3 region is CASSHLLLRETEAFF. Written as DNA, the CDR3 is TGCGCCAGCAGTCACCTTTTACTGAGGGAAACTGAAGCTTTCTTT.

The chain is built from TRBV7-7 and TRBJ2-5; possibly TRBD2 for D (5 bases). Germline V CDR1 and CDR2: SSHAT, FNYEAQ (reference sequence). CDR3 length: 12 amino acids. Trimming removed 5 bases from V and 5 bases from J, with 9 bases in between. The CDR3 DNA is TGTGCCAGCAGCCCGACGGGGGAGACCCAGTACTTC. Its translation is CASSPTGETQYF.

The CDR3, as DNA: TGTGCCAGCAGCCCCGCCTGGCAGGGGCTCACTGAAGCTTTCTTT. Residues: CASSPAWQGLTEAFF. V and J are TRBV28 and TRBJ1-1; D is possibly TRBD1 (6 bases). With 6 bases removed from V and 4 bases from J, the gap between germline ends came to 18 bases. Per germline, CDR1 MDHEN and CDR2 SYDVKM. The CDR3 totals 15 residues. The variable domain in full, with the rest retrieved from reference TRBV28 and TRBJ1-1, is DVKVTQSSRYLVKRTGEKVFLECVQDMDHENMFWYRQDPGLGLRLIYFSYDVKMKEKGDIPEGYSVSREKKERFSLILESASTNQTSMYLCASSPAWQGLTEAFFGQGTRLTVV.

J is TRBJ2-3 and V is TRBV24-1; D is unresolved. The V gene's germline CDR1 is KGHDR and CDR2 SFDVKD. Trimming shortened V by 3 bases and J by 3 bases, and 3 bases separated the two germline ends. The CDR3 loop spans 12 amino acids. DNA for the CDR3: TGTGCCACCAGTGATCAAACAGATACGCAGTATTTT. Translating it yields CATSDQTDTQYF.

The chain employs TRBV30 and TRBJ1-1, with D uncertain. Trimming cost V 4 bases and J 1 base, with 16 bases left between them. The CDR3 covers 15 residues. CDR1 and CDR2 (germline): GTSNPN, SVGIG (reference sequence). CDR3 sequence reads: CAWTRKRVSNTEAFF. The CDR3 DNA reads as TGTGCCTGGACCCGCAAGCGAGTCTCGAACACTGAAGCTTTCTTT.

In its sample, this clone was seen a few times. This chain joins TRBV7-8 and TRBJ2-5; D is undetermined. The V and J ends lost 5 bases and 5 bases respectively, with 9 bases between them. The CDR3 has 12 amino acids. Germline CDR1 is SGHVS and CDR2 is FQNEAQ. CDR3: CASSPLYETQYF. The CDR3 nucleotides read TGTGCCAGCAGCCCCCTCTATGAGACCCAGTACTTC.

The chain employs TRBV30 and TRBJ2-2, with 8 positions matching TRBD2. The CDR3 is 14 amino acids. J lost 0 bases, V lost 4 bases, and 1 base had no gene match. Germline lookup yields CDR1 GTSNPN and CDR2 SVGIG (reference sequence). The CDR3 region is CAWTSGSNTGELFF. The CDR3 DNA sequence: TGTGCCTGGACTAGCGGGTCGAACACCGGGGAGCTGTTTTTT. Drawing the rest from reference TRBV30 and TRBJ2-2, the complete variable domain is SQTIHQWPATLVQPVGSPLSLECTVEGTSNPNLYWYRQAAGRGLQLLFYSVGIGQISSEVPQNLSASRPQDRQFILSSKKLLLSDSGFYLCAWTSGSNTGELFFGEGSRLTVL.

The CDR3 protein is CASSSGTRSEQFF. CDR3 DNA sequence: TGTGCCAGCAGCTCCGGGACTAGGAGTGAGCAGTTCTTC. The genes are TRBV7-8 and TRBJ2-1; 8 bases map to TRBD2. Germline V gene lookup returns CDR1 SGHVS and CDR2 FQNEAQ. V was clipped by 4 bases and J by 9 bases; unmatched bases: 5. This CDR3 has 13 residues.

The V and J genes are TRBV30 and TRBJ1-1; no firm D call. The germline V and J ends were trimmed by 0 bases and 6 bases, with 11 bases remaining between them. This CDR3 contains 13 residues. Germline values: CDR1 GTSNPN, CDR2 SVGIG (reference sequence). The CDR3 reads CAWSVERAPEAFF. DNA of the CDR3: TGTGCCTGGAGTGTAGAGCGGGCCCCTGAAGCTTTCTTT.

This chain connects TRBV18 to TRBJ2-5; TRBD1 might be the D (6 bases). The germline gives CDR1 KGHSH, CDR2 LQKENI. Trimming stripped 3 bases from V and 5 bases from J, with 13 bases between. The CDR3 is 14 residues long. The CDR3 protein is CASSPGQGMETQYF. CDR3 bases: TGTGCCAGCTCACCGGGCCAGGGGATGGAGACCCAGTACTTC.

This clone appeared once. This chain joins TRBV9 and TRBJ2-2, with D tentatively TRBD2 (6 bases). Germline CDR1 and CDR2: SGDLS and YYNGEE. The CDR3 is 17 amino acids. V lost 0 bases to trimming and J lost 2 bases, with 14 bases between them. The CDR3: CASSVGGALSNTGELFF. CDR3 sequence (DNA): TGTGCCAGCAGCGTAGGCGGGGCGCTCTCCAACACCGGGGAGCTGTTTTTT.

V and J are TRBV30 and TRBJ1-2, with no clear D. Trimming left V 1 base short and J 0 bases short, with 6 bases between. The germline V gene encodes CDR1 GTSNPN and CDR2 SVGIG (reference sequence). The CDR3 length is 13 residues. For the CDR3, the DNA is TGTGCCTGGAGTGCCAGTTCTAACTATGGCTACACCTTC. As protein: CAWSASSNYGYTF.

Of note for this clone: Other nucleotide sequences in the sample specify the same CDR3. As DNA, the CDR3 is TGTGCCAGCCAGGGATCAAGCAATCAGCCCCAGCATTTT. It translates to CASQGSSNQPQHF. The J gene is TRBJ1-5, the V gene TRBV11-2; D is perhaps TRBD1 (5 bases). The V end lost 8 bases, the J end lost 1 base, and 9 bases lay between the germline ends. The CDR3 extends over 13 amino acids. The germline V gene has CDR1 SGHAT and CDR2 FQNNGV.

This clone was picked up one time. The rearrangement joins TRBV20-1 to TRBJ1-1; D unresolved. V dropped 3 bases and J dropped 8 bases, with 10 bases sitting between them. The CDR3 has 11 amino acids. Germline-derived CDR1 and CDR2 are DFQATT and SNEGSKA (reference sequence). For the CDR3, the DNA is TGCAGTGCTAGGAGGGAATCCGAAGCTTTCTTT. It encodes CSARRESEAFF.

This clone was observed once. The chain recombines TRBV6-5 with TRBJ2-5, with 12 bases matching TRBD2. With 8 bases clipped from V and 5 bases from J, the junction kept 6 bases outside the gene matches. The germline CDR1 and CDR2 sequences are MNHEY and SVGAGI. This CDR3 has 14 residues. CDR3 nucleotide sequence: TGTGCCAGCTTGACTAGCGGGGGAGGGGAGACCCAGTACTTC. It yields the protein CASLTSGGGETQYF.

The chain employs TRBV4-1 and TRBJ2-7; 10 bases line up with TRBD2. Trimming took 1 base from V and 2 from J; bases not matched to a gene: 5. CDR1 and CDR2 (germline): MGHRA, YSYEKL. This CDR3 is 16 amino acids long. CDR3 bases: TGCGCCAGCAGCCAAGGGGTCCTAGCGGGGGCCTACGAGCAGTACTTC. This codes for CASSQGVLAGAYEQYF.

The rearrangement uses TRBV9 and TRBJ2-1; D unresolved. The V end lost 1 base, the J end lost 9 bases, and 11 bases lay between the germline ends. Germline loops: CDR1 SGDLS, CDR2 YYNGEE. This CDR3 region has 13 residues. CDR3 sequence reads: CASSVISSGEQFF. CDR3 nucleotide sequence: TGTGCCAGCAGCGTAATCTCCTCGGGTGAGCAGTTCTTC.